These 30 T cell receptor beta chains were sequenced from one sample in a study of T cell responses to AZD1222 COVID-19 vaccine. TCRdb's table, derived via immunoSEQ multiplex PCR, lists solely in-frame clones and lacks some. This table holds approximately 120,000 clones, about nine tenths found once. Source: peripheral blood, taken on day 0 of AZD1222 vaccination. The receptors come from an adult in good health.

This clone was counted a single time. The chain recombines TRBV24-1 with TRBJ2-5; a weak D match, TRBD1 (5 bases). The germline V gene has CDR1 KGHDR and CDR2 SFDVKD. The V end lost 8 bases, the J end lost 4 bases, and 16 bases lay between the germline ends. The CDR3 contains 14 residues. CDR3 DNA: TGTGCCACCACCAAGATCCCAGGGCGAGAGACCCAGTACTTC. Amino acid sequence: CATTKIPGRETQYF.

The rearrangement joins TRBV11-2 to TRBJ2-1; D is undetermined. Trimming removed 6 bases at V and 3 bases at J, with 15 bases between. In germline, CDR1 is SGHAT, CDR2 FQNNGV. The CDR3 length is 15 residues. The CDR3 sequence is CASRRPGSIYNEQFF. In nucleotides, the CDR3 is TGTGCCAGCAGACGACCCGGGTCAATCTACAATGAGCAGTTCTTC. Full variable domain (remainder filled in from reference TRBV11-2 and TRBJ2-1): EAGVAQSPRYKIIEKRQSVAFWCNPISGHATLYWYQQILGQGPKLLIQFQNNGVVDDSQLPKDRFSAERLKGVDSTLKIQPAKLEDSAVYLCASRRPGSIYNEQFFGPGTRLTVL.

The V call is TRBV18, the J call TRBJ2-7, with 11 bases aligning to TRBD2. Germline V gene sequence: CDR1 KGHSH, CDR2 LQKENI. The CDR3 is 15 residues long. Germline trimming cut 3 bases from V and 4 bases from J; bases unmatched to any gene: 5. This CDR3 reads CASSPTSGVRYEQYF. CDR3 sequence (DNA): TGTGCCAGCTCACCGACTAGCGGGGTCAGGTACGAGCAGTACTTC.

This sequence joins TRBV28 and TRBJ1-5; D call uncertain. The CDR3 totals 12 residues. Trimming pared 1 base from V and 7 bases from J, leaving 5 bases between. Looked up from germline, CDR1 is MDHEN and CDR2 is SYDVKM. CDR3 sequence: CASSLLRQPQHF. In DNA, the CDR3 is TGTGCCAGCAGTTTATTACGGCAGCCCCAGCATTTT.

V and J are TRBV19 and TRBJ1-2; TRBD1 matches 9 bases. CDR1 and CDR2 from the germline V gene are LNHDA and SQIVND (reference sequence). CDR3 length: 14 residues. Trimming took 6 bases from V and 3 from J; bases not matched to a gene: 5. The CDR3 loop reads CASSDRGSDYGYTF. In DNA form, the CDR3 reads TGTGCCAGTAGCGACAGGGGGAGCGACTATGGCTACACCTTC.

CDR3 region: CASSLAMQGGNNEQFF. The CDR3 DNA reads TGTGCCAGCAGCTTAGCGATGCAGGGGGGGAACAATGAGCAGTTCTTC. This rearrangement joins TRBV7-9 to TRBJ2-1, with D perhaps given as TRBD1 or TRBD2 (7 bases each). This CDR3 has 16 residues. Germline CDR1 reads SEHNR; CDR2 reads FQNEAQ (reference sequence). V dropped 0 bases and J dropped 5 bases, with 14 bases sitting between them. Complete variable domain (other parts from reference TRBV7-9 and TRBJ2-1): DTGVSQNPRHKITKRGQNVTFRCDPISEHNRLYWYRQTLGQGPEFLTYFQNEAQLEKSRLLSDRFSAERPKGSFSTLEIQRTEQGDSAMYLCASSLAMQGGNNEQFFGPGTRLTVL.

The genes are TRBV4-1 and TRBJ1-3; the D gene is possibly TRBD1 (6 bases). CDR3 size: 16 residues. The germline V gene has CDR1 MGHRA and CDR2 YSYEKL. The V end lost 1 base, the J end lost 4 bases, and 14 bases lay between the germline ends. The CDR3 DNA reads TGCGCCAGCAGCCAAGTCTTAGGGGGTCGAGGAAACACCATATATTTT. Protein: CASSQVLGGRGNTIYF.

This clone was counted once. The chain carries TRBV12-5 and TRBJ2-1; D is ambiguous. This CDR3 comprises 15 residues. The V end lost 1 base, the J end lost 10 bases, and 17 bases lay between the germline ends. Germline CDR1 and CDR2: LGHNT and FRNRAP. The CDR3 nucleotides read TGTGCTAGTGGTTTGGGCTTACCAGAAAAGGCGGAGCAGTTCTTC. Its translation: CASGLGLPEKAEQFF.

The genes are TRBV2 and TRBJ1-5; no clear D. The CDR3 is made up of 14 amino acids. CDR1 is SNHLY and CDR2 is FYNNEI in the germline V gene. V lost 6 bases to trimming and J lost 1 base, with 10 bases between them. The CDR3 sequence: CASRHDTSNQPQHF. The CDR3 DNA is TGTGCCAGCAGGCATGACACGAGCAATCAGCCCCAGCATTTT.

The chain combines TRBV5-1 with TRBJ2-3; TRBD1 matches at 7 bases. Per the germline V gene, CDR1 is SGHRS and CDR2 is YFSETQ. V trimming: 0 bases; J trimming: 5 bases; junction bases outside the gene matches: 3. CDR3 length: 14 residues. CDR3 DNA sequence: TGCGCCAGCAGCTTGGGGACAGGCAAAGATACGCAGTATTTT. Translated, it gives CASSLGTGKDTQYF. Using reference TRBV5-1 and TRBJ2-3 for the parts outside the CDR3, the full variable domain is KAGVTQTPRYLIKTRGQQVTLSCSPISGHRSVSWYQQTPGQGLQFLFEYFSETQRNKGNFPGRFSGRQFSNSRSEMNVSTLELGDSALYLCASSLGTGKDTQYFGPGTRLTVL.

The V and J genes are TRBV6-5 and TRBJ1-1, with a possible D match to TRBD1 (6 bases). This CDR3 is built from 14 residues. V was shortened by 6 bases and J by 3 bases, with 14 bases between the two germline ends. Germline V gene data show CDR1 as MNHEY and CDR2 as SVGAGI. The CDR3 nucleotides are TGTGCCAGCAGGGTAAACCAGGGGCACACTGAAGCTTTCTTT. Protein: CASRVNQGHTEAFF.

The rearrangement links TRBV5-1 to TRBJ2-2; 8 bases are shared with TRBD2. V shed 4 bases and J 4 bases; nucleotides not matched to a gene: 9. The CDR3 consists of 16 residues. The germline V gene encodes CDR1 SGHRS and CDR2 YFSETQ. CDR3 bases: TGCGCCAGCAGCCAGTCAGCGGGAGAGGTCACCGGGGAGCTGTTTTTT. Translation: CASSQSAGEVTGELFF.

V gene TRBV6-5 combines with J gene TRBJ1-2, with D hard to call. V was trimmed by 6 bases and J by 3 bases, leaving 11 bases between them. Germline V gene sequence: CDR1 MNHEY, CDR2 SVGAGI. The CDR3 contains 13 residues. CDR3 region: CASRVDGDYGYTF. CDR3 DNA: TGTGCCAGCAGAGTGGACGGGGACTATGGCTACACCTTC.

This chain links TRBV3-1 (or the pseudogene TRBV3-2) with TRBJ1-2; D may be TRBD1 (6 bases). The CDR3 totals 17 residues. V was clipped by 4 bases and J by 5 bases, with 23 bases between them. Germline loops: CDR1 LGHDT, CDR2 YNNKEL (reference sequence). Written as DNA, the CDR3 is TGTGCCAGCAGCCTAGCTAGGGGGAAGGGGCTGGGTTATGGCTACACCTTC. It codes for CASSLARGKGLGYGYTF.

The rearrangement joins TRBV5-1 to TRBJ1-3; D uncertain. Germline V gene sequence: CDR1 SGHRS, CDR2 YFSETQ. The germline V and J ends were trimmed by 2 bases and 0 bases, with 9 bases remaining between them. CDR3 length: 15 amino acids. The CDR3 nucleotides read TGCGCCAGCAGCTTAGGTCCCTTCTCTGGAAACACCATATATTTT. It translates to CASSLGPFSGNTIYF.

The gene calls are TRBV15 and TRBJ1-4; D is unclear. CDR1 is LNHNV and CDR2 is YYDKDF in the germline V gene (reference sequence). V was pared by 1 base and J by 11 bases, with 8 bases between. This CDR3 is built from 12 residues. The CDR3 region is CATSRGLEKLFF. CDR3 DNA: TGTGCCACCAGCAGAGGGCTGGAGAAACTGTTTTTT.

This chain connects TRBV7-8 to TRBJ1-5; D gene ambiguous. CDR3 size: 15 residues. CDR1 and CDR2 from the germline V gene are SGHVS and FQNEAQ. V dropped 0 bases and J dropped 0 bases, with 6 bases sitting between them. CDR3 in amino acids: CASSLARISNQPQHF. DNA for the CDR3: TGTGCCAGCAGCTTAGCACGGATTAGCAATCAGCCCCAGCATTTT.

This chain links TRBV27 with TRBJ1-2; 10 bases line up with TRBD1. There are 14 residues in the CDR3. Looked up from germline, CDR1 is MNHEY and CDR2 is SMNVEV (reference sequence). J lost 8 bases, V lost 6 bases, and 9 bases had no gene match. The CDR3 nucleotides are TGTGCCAGCAGCCCGATAGACAGGGGGCAGGGCTACACCTTC. Encoded protein: CASSPIDRGQGYTF.

The chain employs TRBV27 and TRBJ1-2; D remains ambiguous. This CDR3 region has 16 residues. Germline CDR1 MNHEY, CDR2 SMNVEV (reference sequence). Trimming pared 6 bases from V and 4 bases from J, leaving 21 bases between. The CDR3 sequence: CASSRRWAQSTYGYTF. The CDR3 DNA follows: TGTGCCAGCAGCCGACGTTGGGCGCAGTCTACCTATGGCTACACCTTC.

The chain carries TRBV9 and TRBJ2-1; perhaps TRBD2 as D (6 bases). Deletions cut 0 bases from V and 8 bases from J, with 12 bases between. The CDR3 runs to 14 residues. Germline loops: CDR1 SGDLS, CDR2 YYNGEE. The CDR3 here is CASSVAPLAYEQFF. The DNA for the CDR3 is TGTGCCAGCAGCGTAGCCCCACTAGCATATGAGCAGTTCTTC. The full variable domain, its missing parts supplied by reference TRBV9 and TRBJ2-1, is DSGVTQTPKHLITATGQRVTLRCSPRSGDLSVYWYQQSLDQGLQFLIQYYNGEERAKGNILERFSAQQFPDLHSELNLSSLELGDSALYFCASSVAPLAYEQFFGPGTRLTVL.

This chain uses TRBV7-9 with TRBJ2-6; tentatively, D is TRBD1 (6 bases). The V end was cut by 6 bases, the J end by 1 base, with 10 bases between. Germline values: CDR1 SEHNR, CDR2 FQNEAQ (reference sequence). The length of the CDR3 is 15 residues. The CDR3 coding sequence is TGTGCCAGCAGTCCACAGGGATCTGGGGCCAACGTCCTGACTTTC. This codes for CASSPQGSGANVLTF.

This clone appeared once. J is TRBJ2-2 and V is TRBV5-1, with TRBD2 identical over 14 bases. V shed 6 bases, J shed 4 bases, and the junction held 11 bases outside the gene matches. Germline CDR1 is SGHRS and CDR2 is YFSETQ. The CDR3 sequence is 18 residues long. In DNA form, the CDR3 reads TGCGCCAGCATCCCGGGACTAGCGGGAGTCGGGAGCACCGGGGAGCTGTTTTTT. Translating gives CASIPGLAGVGSTGELFF.

This chain joins TRBV10-1 and TRBJ2-7; D perhaps matches TRBD2 (5 bases). Looked up from germline, CDR1 is WNHNN and CDR2 is SYGVQD (reference sequence). This CDR3 has 12 residues. Trimming removed 5 bases from V and 4 bases from J, with 9 bases in between. The CDR3 region has the DNA TGCGCCAGCAGTCTGCCGGGGTACGAGCAGTACTTC. It translates to CASSLPGYEQYF.

The chain carries TRBV19 and TRBJ1-5; 8 positions match TRBD1. CDR1 is LNHDA and CDR2 is SQIVND in the germline V gene (reference sequence). CDR3 length: 16 residues. Losses at the gene ends were 4 bases for V and 4 bases for J; bases not matched to a gene: 9. CDR3 bases: TGTGCCAGTAGTAACTTCCAGGGGGCTTGGAATCAGCCCCAGCATTTT. It specifies CASSNFQGAWNQPQHF.

This chain connects TRBV9 to TRBJ1-3; possibly TRBD1 for D (5 bases). CDR3 length: 16 amino acids. Germline CDR1 reads SGDLS; CDR2 reads YYNGEE. Trimming stripped 0 bases from V and 4 bases from J, with 14 bases between. The CDR3 coding sequence is TGTGCCAGCAGCGTAGCTGGGGGGGTGCTCGGAAACACCATATATTTT. Translation gives CASSVAGGVLGNTIYF.

V is TRBV7-2 and J is TRBJ2-1, with D maybe TRBD2 (6 bases). The CDR3 loop spans 17 amino acids. Looked up from germline, CDR1 is SGHTA and CDR2 is FQGNSA. The V end lost 3 bases, the J end lost 2 bases, and 17 bases lay between the germline ends. The chain's CDR3 is CASSLEPLAVTYNEQFF. The CDR3 coding sequence is TGTGCCAGCAGCTTGGAACCACTAGCCGTTACCTACAATGAGCAGTTCTTC.

The rearrangement links TRBV18 to TRBJ2-2; 8 bases are a match to TRBD1. J gave up 2 bases and V 3 bases, and 5 bases lay outside the gene matches. In germline, CDR1 is KGHSH, CDR2 LQKENI. This CDR3 contains 16 residues. The chain's CDR3 is CASSPFGQGNTGELFF. CDR3 nucleotides: TGTGCCAGCTCACCTTTTGGACAGGGAAACACCGGGGAGCTGTTTTTT.

The V and J genes are TRBV19 and TRBJ2-3; unclear D gene. CDR3 size: 14 residues. The germline V gene has CDR1 LNHDA and CDR2 SQIVND (reference sequence). Trimming took off 1 base at V and 3 bases at J, with 8 bases between the two ends. The CDR3 nucleotides read TGTGCCAGTAGTATAGGTTTAGGGACAGATACGCAGTATTTT. Protein sequence: CASSIGLGTDTQYF. The whole variable domain, remainder taken from reference TRBV19 and TRBJ2-3, is DGGITQSPKYLFRKEGQNVTLSCEQNLNHDAMYWYRQDPGQGLRLIYYSQIVNDFQKGDIAEGYSVSREKKESFPLTVTSAQKNPTAFYLCASSIGLGTDTQYFGPGTRLTVL.

The CDR3 coding sequence is TGCGCCAGCAGCTTATCTCAGGGGATAGGCGAGCAGTACTTC. Residues: CASSLSQGIGEQYF. The rearrangement joins TRBV5-1 to TRBJ2-7; TRBD1 is a possible D gene (6 bases). Germline V lookup: CDR1 SGHRS, CDR2 YFSETQ. Trimming pared 2 bases from V and 6 bases from J, leaving 15 bases between. CDR3 length: 14 amino acids.

The V call is TRBV15, the J call TRBJ1-1; D call uncertain. Germline assignment: CDR1 LNHNV and CDR2 YYDKDF (reference sequence). Deletions cut 0 bases from V and 2 bases from J, with 13 bases between. The length of the CDR3 is 16 residues. CDR3 loop: CATSRDPNLGNTEAFF. The CDR3 region has the DNA TGTGCCACCAGCAGAGACCCCAACTTGGGAAACACTGAAGCTTTCTTT.